Below are 10 T cell receptor beta chains sequenced from a single sample in a study of immune cell composition in non-small cell lung cancer. Clones were sequenced by immunoSEQ multiplex PCR, and TCRdb holds only the in-frame ones, with some missing. In the table there are around 2,500 clones, roughly 70% of which are singletons. Sample: lung tumor tissue. Receptor source: a human donor with non-small cell lung cancer.

The CDR3 sequence: CASNPLAGGPRDTQYF. In nucleotides, the CDR3 is TGTGCCAGCAACCCACTAGCGGGGGGTCCTCGGGATACGCAGTATTTT. The gene calls are TRBV11-2 and TRBJ2-3; 12 bases line up with TRBD2. Germline V gene lookup returns CDR1 SGHAT and CDR2 FQNNGV. CDR3 length: 16 amino acids. V was clipped by 7 bases and J by 6 bases; unmatched bases: 11.

The J gene is TRBJ2-3, the V gene TRBV21-1; TRBD1 is the table's D call and was not checked against the DNA. TRBV21-1 is deemed a pseudogene. The CDR3 contains 16 residues. For the CDR3, the DNA is TGTGCCAGCAGCAAAGCCAGGGGGCTGAGAGTGGATACGCAGTATTTT. Translated, it gives CASSKARGLRVDTQYF.

The V call is TRBV7-7, the J call TRBJ2-2; D is perhaps TRBD2 (6 bases). V lost 5 bases, J lost 7 bases, and 14 bases lay in between. This CDR3 is built from 14 residues. CDR1 is SSHAT, CDR2 FNYEAQ, per germline (reference sequence). The CDR3 spells CASSKARESGELFF. CDR3 bases: TGTGCCAGCAGCAAAGCGCGGGAAAGCGGGGAGCTGTTTTTT.

The chain uses TRBV9 and TRBJ1-2; D might be TRBD1 (5 bases). Germline CDR1 and CDR2: SGDLS and YYNGEE. Trimming removed 3 bases at V and 8 bases at J, with 14 bases between. CDR3 length: 13 amino acids. The chain's CDR3 is CASSAMGGRGYTF. DNA of the CDR3: TGTGCCAGCAGCGCGATGGGGGGACGCGGCTACACCTTC. The whole variable domain, remainder taken from reference TRBV9 and TRBJ1-2, is DSGVTQTPKHLITATGQRVTLRCSPRSGDLSVYWYQQSLDQGLQFLIQYYNGEERAKGNILERFSAQQFPDLHSELNLSSLELGDSALYFCASSAMGGRGYTFGSGTRLTVV.

The chain has TRBV7-2 and TRBJ2-1, with unresolved D. Germline V CDR1 and CDR2: SGHTA, FQGNSA. V gave up 4 bases and J gave up 0 bases, with 10 bases separating them. CDR3 length equals 15 residues. In DNA form, the CDR3 reads TGTGCCAGCAGCTCGTACATTCCCTCCTACAATGAGCAGTTCTTC. As protein: CASSSYIPSYNEQFF.

The chain combines TRBV7-4 with TRBJ1-6; D is unclear. There are 12 residues in the CDR3. V lost 3 bases, J lost 7 bases, and 4 bases lay in between. Germline CDR1 SGHVT, CDR2 SQSDAQ. CDR3 bases: TGTGCCAGCAGCTTTCAGAATTCACCCCTCCACTTT. Translation: CASSFQNSPLHF.

The V gene is TRBV5-1, the J gene TRBJ1-5, with a weak D call TRBD1 (5 bases). Germline V CDR1 and CDR2: SGHRS, YFSETQ. The CDR3 is 16 residues long. The germline V and J ends were trimmed by 0 bases and 5 bases, with 15 bases remaining between them. In nucleotides, the CDR3 is TGCGCCAGCAGCTTGGGGCCGACTGGGGGGGATCAGCCCCAGCATTTT. This encodes CASSLGPTGGDQPQHF.

The chain employs TRBV5-4 and TRBJ2-2; TRBD2 is a possible D gene (6 bases). CDR1 and CDR2 (germline): SGHNT, YYREEE (reference sequence). This CDR3 has 15 amino acids. V was pared by 4 bases and J by 4 bases, with 14 bases between. CDR3 nucleotides: TGTGCCAGCAGCCAAGATCTCGGGGGCACCGGGGAGCTGTTTTTT. This translates into CASSQDLGGTGELFF.

This clone appeared once. The chain joins TRBV2 to TRBJ2-5, with 9 bases lining up with TRBD1. This CDR3 is 15 amino acids long. Germline loops: CDR1 SNHLY, CDR2 FYNNEI. V dropped 4 bases and J dropped 5; count of bases not matched to a gene: 8. CDR3 sequence (DNA): TGTGCCAGCAGTGTGGGACAGGGATTACGGGAGACCCAGTACTTC. Protein sequence: CASSVGQGLRETQYF.

The V and J genes are TRBV4-2 and TRBJ1-1; D unclear. The V end was cut by 5 bases, the J end by 1 base, with 8 bases between. Germline values: CDR1 LGHNA, CDR2 YNFKEQ. The CDR3 is 13 residues long. The CDR3 DNA sequence: TGTGCCAGCAGCTTGAGTACGAACACTGAAGCTTTCTTT. This gives the protein CASSLSTNTEAFF.